This is a list of T cell receptor beta chains from one sample in a study of cytomegalovirus exposure and HLA in healthy donors. Only in-frame clones appear in the TCRdb table, and some are missing; sequencing was by immunoSEQ multiplex PCR. The sample has 170,000 or so clones, about four fifths seen once. Sequencing was performed on PBMCs. The source of these receptors is a man aged 18 to 30 in good health and CMV-seronegative. Both conserved end residues are part of each CDR3. A D gene is named only where the DNA matches it firmly. The size field is filled for only some rows; it gives once, few, many or a size class.

D: TRBD1; size: -; V: TRBV28; J: TRBJ1-5; CDR3: CASSLFPRQGRNNQPQHF; DNA: TGTGCCAGCAGTTTATTCCCCAGACAGGGTAGGAACAATCAGCCCCAGCATTTT
D: TRBD2; size: -; V: TRBV9; J: TRBJ2-3; CDR3: CASSVVPLAGGQDTQYF; DNA: TGTGCCAGCAGCGTAGTCCCTCTAGCGGGGGGGCAAGATACGCAGTATTTT
D: -; size: -; V: TRBV5-6; J: TRBJ2-5; CDR3: CASSLVAVQETQYF; DNA: TGTGCCAGCAGCTTGGTGGCAGTCCAAGAGACCCAGTACTTC
D: TRBD2; size: -; V: TRBV9; J: TRBJ2-1; CDR3: CASSVFGTSGRVEQFF; DNA: TGTGCCAGCAGCGTATTCGGGACTAGCGGGAGGGTTGAGCAGTTCTTC
D: TRBD2; size: -; V: TRBV4-1; J: TRBJ2-1; CDR3: CASSPRLAGGHNEQFF; DNA: TGCGCCAGCAGCCCCCGACTAGCGGGGGGGCATAATGAGCAGTTCTTC
D: TRBD2; size: -; V: TRBV13; J: TRBJ2-2; CDR3: CASSLGGRAPTGELFF; DNA: TGTGCCAGCAGCTTAGGCGGGAGGGCCCCCACCGGGGAGCTGTTTTTT
D: -; size: -; V: TRBV2; J: TRBJ1-1; CDR3: CASMSTEAFF; DNA: TGTGCCAGTATGTCCACTGAAGCTTTCTTT
D: -; size: -; V: TRBV6-4; J: TRBJ2-7; CDR3: CASSARGGGEQYF; DNA: TGTGCCAGCAGTGCCAGGGGAGGGGGCGAGCAGTACTTC
D: -; size: once; V: TRBV28; J: TRBJ2-7; CDR3: CASSSIGDEQYF; DNA: TGTGCCAGCAGCTCTATAGGGGACGAGCAGTACTTC
D: -; size: -; V: TRBV21-1; J: TRBJ2-7; CDR3: CASSRSMVFYEQYF; DNA: TGTGCCAGCAGCAGAAGCATGGTGTTTTACGAGCAGTACTTC
D: TRBD2; size: few; V: TRBV5-1; J: TRBJ2-3; CDR3: CASSLELAGGDTQYF; DNA: TGCGCCAGCAGCTTGGAGCTAGCGGGGGGGGATACGCAGTATTTT
D: -; size: many; V: TRBV5-6; J: TRBJ1-2; CDR3: CASSLRGGRGYGYTF; DNA: TGTGCCAGCAGCTTGCGTGGCGGGAGGGGATATGGCTACACCTTC
D: -; size: once; V: TRBV4-1; J: TRBJ1-1; CDR3: CASSHGQANTEAFF; DNA: TGCGCCAGCAGCCATGGACAAGCGAACACTGAAGCTTTCTTT
D: TRBD1; size: -; V: TRBV7-3; J: TRBJ1-3; CDR3: CASSLMAGGPSGNTIYF; DNA: TGTGCCAGCAGCTTAATGGCAGGGGGCCCCTCTGGAAACACCATATATTTT
D: -; size: -; V: TRBV6-5; J: TRBJ2-7; CDR3: CASSYSGTNSYEQYF; DNA: TGTGCCAGCAGTTACTCCGGGACAAACTCCTACGAGCAGTACTTC
D: TRBD1; size: -; V: TRBV6-5; J: TRBJ1-3; CDR3: CASSLSGTGGNTIYF; DNA: TGTGCCAGCAGCCTATCCGGGACAGGAGGAAACACCATATATTTT
D: -; size: once; V: TRBV10-3; J: TRBJ2-5; CDR3: CATANRDSSGKYF; DNA: TGTGCCACCGCGAACCGGGACTCCTCAGGCAAGTACTTC
D: -; size: few; V: TRBV7-9; J: TRBJ1-2; CDR3: CATESQRGYTF; DNA: TGTGCCACCGAATCACAACGAGGCTACACCTTC
D: -; size: -; V: TRBV6-6; J: TRBJ1-5; CDR3: CASSYSLGGGNQPQHF; DNA: TGTGCCAGCAGTTACTCGCTAGGAGGGGGCAATCAGCCCCAGCATTTT
D: -; size: -; V: TRBV19; J: TRBJ2-7; CDR3: CASSIRQSYEQYF; DNA: TGTGCCAGTAGTATACGACAGTCCTACGAGCAGTACTTC
D: -; size: -; V: TRBV6-5; J: TRBJ1-6; CDR3: CASTHKSASHSPLHF; DNA: TGTGCCAGCACACACAAGTCCGCCTCCCATTCACCCCTCCACTTT
D: -; size: -; V: TRBV29-1; J: TRBJ2-5; CDR3: CSVAGGRGQETQYF; DNA: TGCAGCGTTGCCGGGGGCAGGGGGCAAGAGACCCAGTACTTC
D: TRBD1; size: -; V: TRBV10-2; J: TRBJ2-7; CDR3: CASSYPGGNSYEQYF; DNA: TGCGCCAGCAGTTACCCAGGGGGTAATTCCTACGAGCAGTACTTC
D: TRBD2; size: once; V: TRBV5-1; J: TRBJ2-2; CDR3: CASSRLAGGSWTGELFF; DNA: TGCGCCAGCAGCCGACTAGCGGGGGGCTCCTGGACCGGGGAGCTGTTTTTT
D: -; size: -; V: TRBV27; J: TRBJ2-1; CDR3: CASSSGAYVQFF; DNA: TGTGCCAGCAGCTCAGGTGCCTACGTGCAGTTCTTC
D: -; size: -; V: TRBV9; J: TRBJ2-4; CDR3: CASTSGLKNVAKNIQYF; DNA: TGTGCCAGCACCTCGGGACTTAAAAATGTAGCCAAAAACATTCAGTACTTC
D: TRBD1; size: -; V: TRBV9; J: TRBJ1-2; CDR3: CASSGTGEVNYGYTF; DNA: TGTGCCAGCAGCGGGACAGGGGAGGTAAACTATGGCTACACCTTC
D: -; size: once; V: TRBV30; J: TRBJ1-2; CDR3: CAWGRGEGSRGYTF; DNA: TGTGCCTGGGGGCGCGGGGAGGGGAGCCGTGGCTACACCTTC
D: -; size: -; V: TRBV5-4; J: TRBJ1-2; CDR3: CASSLLQGRGYTF; DNA: TGTGCCAGCAGCTTATTGCAGGGGCGAGGCTACACCTTC
D: TRBD1; size: few; V: TRBV4-1; J: TRBJ2-7; CDR3: CASSQDRTGSYEQYF; DNA: TGCGCCAGCAGCCAGGACCGGACAGGGTCCTACGAGCAGTACTTC
D: TRBD2; size: -; V: TRBV2; J: TRBJ2-5; CDR3: CASTEGLAEQETQYF; DNA: TGTGCCAGCACAGAGGGACTAGCGGAGCAAGAGACCCAGTACTTC
D: TRBD1; size: -; V: TRBV9; J: TRBJ1-5; CDR3: CASSRGQGAGQPQHF; DNA: TGTGCCAGCAGTCGAGGACAGGGGGCAGGTCAGCCCCAGCATTTT
D: -; size: -; V: TRBV4-1; J: TRBJ2-3; CDR3: CASSQDRITDTQYF; DNA: TGCGCCAGCAGCCAAGACAGGATTACAGATACGCAGTATTTT
D: TRBD1; size: -; V: TRBV10-3; J: TRBJ2-1; CDR3: CAISTKSGTGSFGSYNEQFF; DNA: TGTGCCATCAGTACGAAATCCGGGACAGGGAGCTTTGGCTCCTACAATGAGCAGTTCTTC
D: -; size: -; V: TRBV27; J: TRBJ2-1; CDR3: CASSPGGLPSDNEQFF; DNA: TGTGCCAGCAGCCCCGGCGGGTTACCCAGCGACAATGAGCAGTTCTTC